This entry lists 18 T cell receptor beta chains sequenced from one sample in a study of blood T cell repertoires in COVID-19 (dated by TCRdb to about 2020). Libraries were built with the immunoSEQ multiplex PCR assay. Held by TCRdb, this immuneACCESS table contains in-frame sequences only and omits some clones. Under half of the omission traces to an unresolved V gene where checked; the cause of the rest is unknown. The sample table shows about 120,000 clones, and 80% to 90% are seen once. The ten largest account for about 12% of the sample. The material sequenced was peripheral blood. The receptor set was obtained from a human donor in a cohort sampled during active COVID-19.

This clone has only one observation. The J gene is TRBJ2-3, the V gene TRBV7-9, with TRBD2 matching over 11 bases. With 5 bases clipped from V and 4 bases from J, the junction kept 8 bases outside the gene matches. The CDR3 has 16 amino acids. Germline CDR1 and CDR2: SEHNR and FQNEAQ (reference sequence). The CDR3 is CASSPGLAGSSDTQYF. The CDR3 region has the DNA TGTGCCAGCAGCCCAGGACTAGCGGGCTCGTCAGATACGCAGTATTTT.

This rearrangement joins TRBV5-1 to TRBJ2-7; perhaps TRBD2 as D (8 bases). Trimming shortened V by 1 base and J by 6 bases, and 23 bases separated the two germline ends. Germline loops: CDR1 SGHRS, CDR2 YFSETQ. The CDR3 is made up of 17 amino acids. The CDR3 sequence: CASSLSREGAGTGEQYF. DNA for the CDR3: TGCGCCAGCAGCTTGTCACGGGAGGGGGCAGGGACGGGCGAGCAGTACTTC.

V is TRBV5-1 and J is TRBJ2-3; TRBD2 matches 10 bases. V shed 0 bases and J 2 bases; nucleotides not matched to a gene: 3. This CDR3 has 16 residues. Germline CDR1 and CDR2: SGHRS and YFSETQ. CDR3: CASSLGTSGTTDTQYF. For the CDR3, the DNA is TGCGCCAGCAGCTTGGGGACTAGCGGCACCACAGATACGCAGTATTTT.

The chain combines TRBV7-2 with TRBJ2-1; TRBD2 might be the D (6 bases). CDR1 is SGHTA, CDR2 FQGNSA, per germline. This CDR3 region has 14 residues. Trimming cost V 1 base and J 4 bases, with 8 bases left between them. CDR3 nucleotides: TGTGCCAGCAGCTTAGGACTAGAATACAATGAGCAGTTCTTC. It yields the protein CASSLGLEYNEQFF.

This clone was seen a handful of times. The chain links TRBV6-6 to TRBJ2-7; D might be TRBD1 (6 bases). Trimming removed 5 bases at V and 1 base at J, with 12 bases between. The length of the CDR3 is 14 residues. The germline V gene encodes CDR1 MNHNY and CDR2 SVGAGI (reference sequence). The CDR3: CASSPDRQSYEQYF. Written as DNA, the CDR3 is TGTGCCAGCAGTCCAGACAGGCAATCCTACGAGCAGTACTTC.

The gene calls are TRBV4-1 and TRBJ2-1; TRBD1 aligns across 9 bases. V shed 0 bases and J 5 bases; nucleotides not matched to a gene: 5. Germline V lookup: CDR1 MGHRA, CDR2 YSYEKL. This CDR3 has 16 amino acids. CDR3: CASSQDGQGRDNEQFF. DNA of the CDR3: TGCGCCAGCAGCCAAGATGGACAGGGGCGAGACAATGAGCAGTTCTTC.

The chain combines TRBV4-1 with TRBJ2-1, with TRBD2 identical over 9 bases. With V trimmed by 0 bases and J by 10 bases, 16 bases remained unmatched. The CDR3 sequence is 18 residues long. CDR1 is MGHRA and CDR2 is YSYEKL in the germline V gene. CDR3 DNA: TGCGCCAGCAGCCAAGAGGCTGTTGGGACTAGCAGGCTTGGCGAGCAGTTCTTC. Amino acids: CASSQEAVGTSRLGEQFF.

The chain links TRBV16 to TRBJ1-2, with TRBD1 as a possible D gene (5 bases). Trimming shortened V by 0 bases and J by 4 bases, and 9 bases separated the two germline ends. This CDR3 comprises 14 residues. Germline assignment: CDR1 KGHSY and CDR2 FQNENV. The CDR3 reads CASSQSPDSYGYTF. Here the CDR3 DNA reads TGTGCCAGCAGCCAATCCCCTGACAGCTATGGCTACACCTTC.

V gene TRBV19 combines with J gene TRBJ1-5, with TRBD1 matching over 7 bases. The CDR3 is 14 residues long. Germline CDR1 is LNHDA and CDR2 is SQIVND (reference sequence). Germline trimming cut 3 bases from V and 4 bases from J; bases unmatched to any gene: 3. Here the CDR3 reads CASSMAGGNQPQHF. The CDR3 DNA sequence: TGTGCCAGTAGTATGGCAGGGGGGAATCAGCCCCAGCATTTT.

J is TRBJ1-1 and V is TRBV5-1; D possibly corresponds to TRBD1 (5 bases). The CDR3 is made up of 15 amino acids. CDR1 is SGHRS and CDR2 is YFSETQ in the germline V gene. Trimming pared 0 bases from V and 1 base from J, leaving 10 bases between. CDR3: CASSLGPGSNTEAFF. As DNA, the CDR3 is TGCGCCAGCAGCTTGGGGCCAGGGTCGAACACTGAAGCTTTCTTT.

The chain carries TRBV5-5 and TRBJ2-5, with TRBD2 identical over 13 bases. V shed 2 bases, J shed 1 base, and the junction held 5 bases outside the gene matches. This CDR3 has 17 amino acids. Germline assignment: CDR1 SGHKS and CDR2 YYEKEE (reference sequence). The CDR3 spells CASSFGLAGALQETQYF. CDR3 in DNA: TGTGCCAGCAGCTTTGGACTAGCGGGGGCCCTCCAAGAGACCCAGTACTTC.

CDR3 residues: CASSQDSTEGTYLYNSPLHF. The DNA for the CDR3 is TGCGCCAGCAGCCAAGATAGCACGGAGGGGACGTACCTCTATAATTCACCCCTCCACTTT. The chain is built from TRBV4-1 and TRBJ1-6; possibly TRBD1 for D (5 bases). The CDR3 has 20 residues. CDR1 MGHRA and CDR2 YSYEKL come from the germline V gene. V dropped 0 bases and J dropped 3 bases, with 21 bases sitting between them.

Only one count was recorded for this clone. The chain combines TRBV11-2 with TRBJ1-6; D not certain. The CDR3 length is 14 residues. The V gene lost 3 bases and the J gene lost 5 bases, with 8 bases spanning the gap. From germline, CDR1 is SGHAT and CDR2 FQNNGV. CDR3 sequence (DNA): TGTGCCAGCAGCTTGGGCAGAGATAATTCACCCCTCCACTTT. The encoded protein is CASSLGRDNSPLHF.

This clone has only a few counts. The chain couples TRBV4-3 to TRBJ1-4, with TRBD1 matching 8 bases. The CDR3 length is 17 residues. Germline trimming cut 0 bases from V and 5 bases from J; bases unmatched to any gene: 8. CDR1 and CDR2 from the germline V gene are LGHNA and YSLEER. In DNA form, the CDR3 reads TGCGCCAGCAGCCAAGATCCCCCCCAGGGGGCCAATGAAAAACTGTTTTTT. As protein: CASSQDPPQGANEKLFF.

This chain joins TRBV4-1 and TRBJ2-5; the D is unclear. The V gene lost 1 base and the J gene lost 0 bases, with 9 bases spanning the gap. This CDR3 contains 15 residues. CDR1 is MGHRA and CDR2 is YSYEKL in the germline V gene. The DNA of the CDR3 is TGCGCCAGCAGCCAAGGACAAAAATACCAAGAGACCCAGTACTTC. Encoded protein: CASSQGQKYQETQYF.

The chain joins TRBV5-1 to TRBJ2-5; 8 nucleotides line up with TRBD1. The CDR3 consists of 14 residues. Trimming cost V 4 bases and J 5 bases; bases outside gene matches: 7. Germline-derived CDR1 and CDR2 are SGHRS and YFSETQ. CDR3 nucleotides: TGCGCCAGCAGCACGGGACAGGTGATGGAGACCCAGTACTTC. The encoded protein is CASSTGQVMETQYF.

The V gene is TRBV27, the J gene TRBJ2-1, with 7 bases identical to TRBD1. The CDR3 loop spans 15 amino acids. The junction had 5 bases not matched to a gene; V was cut back by 1 base and J by 5 bases. The germline CDR1 and CDR2 sequences are MNHEY and SMNVEV (reference sequence). The CDR3, as DNA: TGTGCCAGCAGTTTATTGGGACAGTTTAACAATGAGCAGTTCTTC. It codes for CASSLLGQFNNEQFF.

The rearrangement uses TRBV4-1 and TRBJ2-3; TRBD2 is a possible D gene (6 bases). Trimming pared 1 base from V and 3 bases from J, leaving 17 bases between. The germline CDR1 and CDR2 sequences are MGHRA and YSYEKL. The CDR3 has 17 residues. CDR3 bases: TGCGCCAGCAGCCAAGGAACGGGGGTAGTTGGGACAGATACGCAGTATTTT. This translates into CASSQGTGVVGTDTQYF.